This TCR beta chain was recorded in a study of identical twins. Study results and limitations: Low generation probability was overrepresented in out-of-frame alpha sequences shared by twins. A cross-sectional statistical analysis, not follow-up of the same donors, supported the conclusions.

Remarks on this clonotype: Antigen unknown.

TCRdb used MiXCR to reprocess the 5' RACE reads, holding one entry per CDR3 protein. This table has 1.5 million to 2 million distinct CDR3 sequences, about 32% appearing once. This TCR was recovered from a newborn girl in good health. The sample consisted of cord blood.

CDR3 nucleotide sequence: TGTGCCAGCAGTGATTACGTAGCTGAGCAGTACTTC. This sequence encodes CASSDYVAEQYF. V and J are TRBV6-1 and TRBJ2-7, with D uncertain. The CDR3 has 12 residues. Germline CDR1 and CDR2: MNHNS and SASEGT. Trimming removed 3 bases at V and 7 bases at J, with 10 bases between.